Below are 22 T cell receptor beta chains sequenced from a single sample in a study of spatial heterogeneity in lung cancer. Sample time point: blood at routine non-recurrence follow-up after resection. Material for sequencing was whole RNA from tumor, nontumor lung or frozen PBMC, left unsorted. TCRdb called the 5' RACE reads again in MiXCR, with one record for every CDR3 protein. The sample yields around 110,000 distinct CDR3 sequences, roughly an eighth seen once. The material was PBMCs, obtained at follow-up. These TCRs come from a male donor with early-stage non-small cell lung cancer.

This clonotype was seen at least ten times. This sequence joins TRBV7-8 and TRBJ2-5, with 14 bases matching TRBD2. The V and J ends lost 5 bases and 5 bases, in that order; junction bases with no gene match: 13. This CDR3 has 18 amino acids. Germline loops: CDR1 SGHVS, CDR2 FQNEAQ. The CDR3 reads CASSRTATSGGARETQYF. The CDR3, as DNA: TGTGCCAGCAGCCGAACCGCGACTAGCGGGGGGGCCAGGGAGACCCAGTACTTC.

This clonotype was seen many times. The chain carries TRBV4-1 and TRBJ1-2; 7 positions match TRBD1. Germline V gene sequence: CDR1 MGHRA, CDR2 YSYEKL. The CDR3 has 14 residues. V lost 4 bases and J lost 4; bases outside the gene matches: 6. The CDR3 here is CASSPIGTAYGYTF. CDR3 in DNA: TGCGCCAGCAGCCCGATCGGGACAGCCTATGGCTACACCTTC.

The chain employs TRBV19 and TRBJ2-7; the D gene is possibly TRBD1 (5 bases). The V and J ends lost 0 bases and 5 bases respectively, with 8 bases between them. Germline V gene lookup returns CDR1 LNHDA and CDR2 SQIVND (reference sequence). The CDR3 sequence is 13 residues long. CDR3 region: CASSIEGANEQYF. The CDR3 nucleotides are TGTGCCAGTAGTATAGAAGGGGCTAACGAGCAGTACTTC. The full variable domain, completed using reference TRBV19 and TRBJ2-7, is DGGITQSPKYLFRKEGQNVTLSCEQNLNHDAMYWYRQDPGQGLRLIYYSQIVNDFQKGDIAEGYSVSREKKESFPLTVTSAQKNPTAFYLCASSIEGANEQYFGPGTRLTVT.

Many counts were recorded for this clonotype. This chain connects TRBV5-6 to TRBJ2-4, with a weak D call TRBD1 (6 bases). Germline V gives CDR1 SGHDT, CDR2 YYEEEE. The CDR3 runs to 14 residues. The germline V and J ends were trimmed by 5 bases and 6 bases, with 15 bases remaining between them. In DNA form, the CDR3 reads TGTGCCAGCAGTTGGACAGCCGAGGGAAACATTCAGTACTTC. Protein product: CASSWTAEGNIQYF.

This clonotype was counted between two and nine times. The V and J genes are TRBV10-2 and TRBJ2-7, with D perhaps TRBD1 (5 bases). The CDR3 covers 12 residues. Germline CDR1 is WSHSY and CDR2 is SAAADI. With 2 bases removed from V and 7 bases from J, the gap between germline ends came to 9 bases. DNA for the CDR3: TGCGCCAGCAGTGAGCGAACAGGAGAGCAGTACTTC. It encodes CASSERTGEQYF.

The table lists this clonotype with many counts. The chain links TRBV15 to TRBJ2-3; 9 bases match TRBD2. Germline V gene lookup returns CDR1 LNHNV and CDR2 YYDKDF (reference sequence). V lost 3 bases and J lost 2; bases outside the gene matches: 6. The CDR3 has 16 residues. The CDR3 sequence is CATSSIAGGFTDTQYF. The DNA of the CDR3 is TGTGCCACCAGCAGTATTGCGGGGGGGTTCACAGATACGCAGTATTTT.

The sample holds a few counts of this clonotype. The chain uses TRBV14 and TRBJ2-5; D unresolved. The V end was cut by 3 bases, the J end by 1 base, with 3 bases between. The germline V gene has CDR1 SGHDN and CDR2 FVKESK. The CDR3 covers 12 residues. The CDR3 region has the DNA TGTGCCAGCAGCCAGAGCCAAGAGACCCAGTACTTC. Encoded protein: CASSQSQETQYF.

J is TRBJ1-5 and V is TRBV24-1; TRBD1 might be the D (5 bases). V shed 3 bases and J shed 9 bases, with 14 bases lying between them. CDR3 length: 14 amino acids. Germline lookup yields CDR1 KGHDR and CDR2 SFDVKD. DNA for the CDR3: TGTGCCACCAGTGATGACGCAGGGCCAGGGCCCCAGCATTTT. Translating gives CATSDDAGPGPQHF.

This clonotype was seen ten or more times. This chain joins TRBV6-5 and TRBJ2-3; D remains ambiguous. The ends were cut back, 7 bases at V and 2 bases at J, with 7 bases in the middle. This CDR3 is built from 12 residues. Germline V CDR1 and CDR2: MNHEY, SVGAGI. This chain's CDR3 is CASKAATDTQYF. CDR3 bases: TGTGCCAGCAAGGCTGCCACAGATACGCAGTATTTT.

This clonotype has ten or more counts. This chain's CDR3 is CASSTEQGATEAFF. CDR3 DNA: TGTGCCAGCAGTACCGAACAGGGGGCTACTGAAGCTTTCTTT. This sequence joins TRBV12-3 or TRBV12-4 and TRBJ1-1; 9 bases line up with TRBD1. CDR3 size: 14 residues. V trimming: 5 bases; J trimming: 5 bases; junction bases outside the gene matches: 6.

This clonotype was recorded many times. The rearrangement uses TRBV5-1 and TRBJ2-7, with D unclear. V dropped 2 bases and J dropped 1 base, with 7 bases sitting between them. Looked up from germline, CDR1 is SGHRS and CDR2 is YFSETQ. The CDR3 runs 13 residues. The CDR3 loop is CASSFTVSYEQYF. CDR3 nucleotides: TGCGCCAGCAGCTTTACAGTTTCCTACGAGCAGTACTTC.

This clonotype appeared a few times. This CDR3 reads CATQYEIGTEAFF. The CDR3 DNA reads as TGTGCCACCCAGTACGAAATAGGCACTGAAGCTTTCTTT. The chain recombines TRBV24-1 with TRBJ1-1, with unresolved D. The V and J ends lost 9 bases and 4 bases respectively, with 14 bases between them. The CDR3 contains 13 residues. CDR1 KGHDR and CDR2 SFDVKD come from the germline V gene.

The chain has TRBV7-8 and TRBJ2-2; the D gene is possibly TRBD1 (5 bases). This CDR3 has 15 amino acids. V was clipped by 5 bases and J by 3 bases, with 13 bases between them. Germline V gene data show CDR1 as SGHVS and CDR2 as FQNEAQ. The CDR3, as DNA: TGTGCCAGCAGCGCTTCCCTCAGGGACACCGGGGAGCTGTTTTTT. Its protein product is CASSASLRDTGELFF.

This chain uses TRBV29-1 with TRBJ1-4; 9 nucleotides agree with TRBD1. CDR1 and CDR2 from the germline V gene are SQVTM and ANQGSEA. Germline trimming cut 7 bases from V and 5 bases from J; bases unmatched to any gene: 5. The CDR3 spans 13 residues. CDR3 loop: CSGVTGGNEKLFF. In nucleotides, the CDR3 is TGCAGCGGAGTGACAGGGGGAAATGAAAAACTGTTTTTT.

This clonotype came up many times. The V and J genes are TRBV10-3 and TRBJ1-2, with TRBD1 matching over 8 bases. The ends lost 6 bases at V and 10 bases at J; junction bases unmatched: 4. CDR3 length equals 11 residues. The V gene's germline CDR1 is ENHRY and CDR2 SYGVKD. CDR3 DNA sequence: TGTGCCATCAGATCGACAGGGGACTACACCTTC. This translates into CAIRSTGDYTF.

This clonotype was found many times. This chain connects TRBV28 to TRBJ2-4; D remains unclear. This CDR3 has 14 amino acids. Germline CDR1 is MDHEN and CDR2 is SYDVKM. Trimming stripped 6 bases from V and 2 bases from J, with 11 bases between. CDR3 in amino acids: CASSLLRTKNIQYF. As DNA, the CDR3 is TGTGCCAGCAGCCTTTTGCGGACCAAAAACATTCAGTACTTC.

This clonotype has only a few counts. The chain employs TRBV10-3 and TRBJ2-7; TRBD1 agrees at 7 bases. CDR3 size: 14 residues. The germline gives CDR1 ENHRY, CDR2 SYGVKD. V dropped 9 bases and J dropped 0; count of bases not matched to a gene: 8. The CDR3 DNA reads as TGTGCCATTCAACTGGACAGGAGCTCCTACGAGCAGTACTTC. Its protein is CAIQLDRSSYEQYF.

The chain uses TRBV5-4 and TRBJ2-7, with TRBD1 matching 7 bases. The CDR3 length is 15 residues. Unmatched junction bases numbered 8, after V lost 2 bases and J lost 3 bases. Germline assignment: CDR1 SGHNT and CDR2 YYREEE (reference sequence). CDR3 sequence (DNA): TGTGCCAGCAGCTTTCCGCCGGGACAGAGCTACGAGCAGTACTTC. Its protein product is CASSFPPGQSYEQYF.

This clonotype showed up just a few times. V gene TRBV24-1 combines with J gene TRBJ2-5, with 9 bases matching TRBD1. V was clipped by 4 bases and J by 2 bases; unmatched bases: 10. The germline gives CDR1 KGHDR, CDR2 SFDVKD. The CDR3 totals 17 residues. In DNA form, the CDR3 reads TGTGCCACCAGTGACCACTCCGGGACAGGGCAACAAGAGACCCAGTACTTC. It encodes CATSDHSGTGQQETQYF.

Ten or more counts support this clonotype. The CDR3 nucleotides are TGCAGTGCTAGACCATTGCAAGCTAACAATTCACCCCTCCACTTT. Amino acids: CSARPLQANNSPLHF. This chain links TRBV20-1 with TRBJ1-6; D gene uncertain. The CDR3 totals 15 residues. V gave up 2 bases and J gave up 7 bases, with 15 bases separating them. CDR1 is DFQATT and CDR2 is SNEGSKA in the germline V gene (reference sequence).

This clonotype was observed at least ten times. The genes are TRBV4-3 and TRBJ2-7; tentatively, D is TRBD1 (6 bases). Trimming shortened V by 1 base and J by 6 bases, and 13 bases separated the two germline ends. Germline values: CDR1 LGHNA, CDR2 YSLEER. The CDR3 has 14 residues. The CDR3 sequence is CASSQGLRTAEQYF. DNA for the CDR3: TGCGCCAGCAGCCAAGGGCTACGGACAGCCGAGCAGTACTTC.

This clonotype was seen a handful of times. The V and J genes are TRBV10-3 and TRBJ2-3; 7 nucleotides agree with TRBD2. The V gene end was trimmed by 7 bases and the J gene end by 1 base; junction bases not matched to a gene: 5. Germline values: CDR1 ENHRY, CDR2 SYGVKD. This CDR3 region has 14 residues. Written as DNA, the CDR3 is TGTGCCATCACAAGCGGGGTAGGCACAGATACGCAGTATTTT. The encoded protein is CAITSGVGTDTQYF.